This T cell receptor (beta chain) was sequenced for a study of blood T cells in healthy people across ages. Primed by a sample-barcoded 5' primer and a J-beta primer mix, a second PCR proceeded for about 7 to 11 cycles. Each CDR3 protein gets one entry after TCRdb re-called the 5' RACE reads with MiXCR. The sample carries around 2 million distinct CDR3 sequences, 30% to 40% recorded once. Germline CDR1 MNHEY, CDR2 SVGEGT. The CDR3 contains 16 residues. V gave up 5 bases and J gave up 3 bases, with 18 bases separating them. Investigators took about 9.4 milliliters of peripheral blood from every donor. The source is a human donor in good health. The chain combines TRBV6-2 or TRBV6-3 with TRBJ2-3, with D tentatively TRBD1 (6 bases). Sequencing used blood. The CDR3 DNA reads TGTGCCAGCAGTCACGGGGCCGACAGGAGAACAGATACGCAGTATTTT. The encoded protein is CASSHGADRRTDTQYF.